This T cell receptor beta chain was captured by sequencing in a study of identifying expanded T cells in peripheral blood. Study-wide findings and caveats: Clone count variance between roughly 2-week samples rose with total template count. Differentially abundant clones: around 1.1 between replicates, about 15 at around 14 days, roughly 18 at four.

Comment on this clone: What it recognizes is unknown.

No infections or other immune events were documented during collection. Produced via immunoSEQ multiplex PCR; TCRdb's table is partial and in-frame only. Of more than 85,000 clones listed, about 91% were seen once; the top ten hold roughly 14%. In germline, CDR1 is SGHNT, CDR2 YYREEE (reference sequence). The CDR3 is 13 amino acids. Trimming removed 2 bases from V and 4 bases from J, with 9 bases in between. V is TRBV5-4 and J is TRBJ1-2; weak D call: TRBD1 (5 bases). Sequencing input: blood. This TCR derives from a person between 18 and 69 years old in good health. DNA for the CDR3: TGTGCCAGCAGCTTTCCCCAGGGCTATGGCTACACCTTC. This gives the protein CASSFPQGYGYTF.